The 20 T cell receptor beta chains in this list originate from one sample, sequenced in a study of T cells expressing NK-cell markers. With the 5' RACE reads reprocessed, TCRdb shows one record per CDR3 protein and no DNA. Its listing shows about 260,000 distinct CDR3 sequences. The sequencing sample was made of blood T cells: a sorted CD56 or NKG2C T cell subset, CD4+ or CD8+ T cells, or bulk PBMC T cells (not recorded which). All receptors derive from a man younger than 35 in good health.

The chain has TRBV20-1 and TRBJ2-5; the D gene TCRdb calls, TRBD2, cannot be checked with no DNA. Germline CDR1 DFQATT, CDR2 SNEGSKA (reference sequence). The CDR3 contains 15 residues. CDR3 residues: CSAKSLAQGVETQYF.

The CDR3 loop is CSVTISNTGELFF. The genes are TRBV29-1 and TRBJ2-2. Germline V lookup: CDR1 SQVTM, CDR2 ANQGSEA. This CDR3 region has 13 residues.

The chain couples TRBV5-1 to TRBJ2-7; the TRBD2 assignment by TCRdb is unverifiable without DNA. CDR3 length equals 12 residues. The germline gives CDR1 SGHRS, CDR2 YFSETQ. The CDR3 region is CASSSGLGEQYF.

The CDR3 region is CASSSGQGAVDTEAFF. The rearrangement uses TRBV7-9 and TRBJ1-1; the D call of TRBD1 rests on TCRdb alone, since no DNA is present to check it. Germline V gene lookup returns CDR1 SEHNR and CDR2 FQNEAQ (reference sequence). This CDR3 is built from 16 residues.

V usage is TRBV5-1 and J usage is TRBJ2-7. Per the germline V gene, CDR1 is SGHRS and CDR2 is YFSETQ. The CDR3 covers 13 residues. The CDR3 reads CASSGSNPYEQYF.

CDR3 region: CASIPPLGSGANVLTF. The chain is built from TRBV4-3 and TRBJ2-6. In germline, CDR1 is LGHNA, CDR2 YSLEER. The CDR3 extends over 16 amino acids.

The gene calls are TRBV24-1 and TRBJ2-5. Per the germline V gene, CDR1 is KGHDR and CDR2 is SFDVKD. This CDR3 is built from 13 residues. The CDR3: CATSRKLGETQYF.

This rearrangement joins TRBV7-2 to TRBJ2-5; TCRdb designates TRBD2, a call that cannot be tested without DNA. CDR1 is SGHTA, CDR2 FQGNSA, per germline. The CDR3 runs to 15 residues. CDR3 amino acids: CASSAGLAGGMTQYF.

The chain uses TRBV7-2 and TRBJ2-7; TCRdb reports TRBD1, a call that lacks DNA to check it against. Germline V lookup: CDR1 SGHTA, CDR2 FQGNSA. The CDR3 extends over 15 amino acids. The CDR3: CASSLVVGQVYEQYF.

This chain links TRBV15 with TRBJ1-5. The germline gives CDR1 LNHNV, CDR2 YYDKDF (reference sequence). This CDR3 has 14 amino acids. This CDR3 reads CATSIGYSNQPQHF. The full variable domain, in which reference TRBV15 and TRBJ1-5 provide the parts outside the CDR3, is DAMVIQNPRYQVTQFGKPVTLSCSQTLNHNVMYWYQQKSSQAPKLLFHYYDKDFNNEADTPDNFQSRRPNTSFCFLDIRSPGLGDTAMYLCATSIGYSNQPQHFGDGTRLSIL.

This chain uses TRBV6-2 or TRBV6-3 with TRBJ2-7; TCRdb's D call, TRBD2, is unchecked because there is no DNA. Germline lookup yields CDR1 MNHEY and CDR2 SVGEGT. The CDR3 length is 15 residues. The CDR3: CASSRLAGPRRGQYF.

The V gene is TRBV7-9, the J gene TRBJ2-1; the TRBD1 assignment by TCRdb is unverifiable without DNA. Germline V gene lookup returns CDR1 SEHNR and CDR2 FQNEAQ (reference sequence). The CDR3 length is 16 residues. CDR3 sequence reads: CASSSTGTGRFNEQFF. Variable domain in full (rest from reference TRBV7-9 and TRBJ2-1): DTGVSQNPRHKITKRGQNVTFRCDPISEHNRLYWYRQTLGQGPEFLTYFQNEAQLEKSRLLSDRFSAERPKGSFSTLEIQRTEQGDSAMYLCASSSTGTGRFNEQFFGPGTRLTVL.

The rearrangement joins TRBV5-1 to TRBJ1-1. Per germline, CDR1 SGHRS and CDR2 YFSETQ. The CDR3 totals 12 residues. The CDR3: CASSLDGTEAFF.

This chain uses TRBV19 with TRBJ2-2; without DNA, the TCRdb call of TRBD1 cannot be checked. The CDR3 loop spans 15 amino acids. The germline V gene encodes CDR1 LNHDA and CDR2 SQIVND (reference sequence). The CDR3 spells CASSIAGAYTGELFF.

The chain has TRBV20-1 and TRBJ2-2; TCRdb picks TRBD2, but there is no DNA to check that call. The CDR3 is made up of 13 amino acids. Germline loops: CDR1 DFQATT, CDR2 SNEGSKA (reference sequence). This CDR3 is CSATSSGTGELFF.

This chain links TRBV2 with TRBJ1-3. From germline, CDR1 is SNHLY and CDR2 FYNNEI. The length of the CDR3 is 13 residues. The chain's CDR3 is CASSEAFGSTIYF. The full variable domain, with the rest looked up from reference TRBV2 and TRBJ1-3, is EPEVTQTPSHQVTQMGQEVILRCVPISNHLYFYWYRQILGQKVEFLVSFYNNEISEKSEIFDDQFSVERPDGSNFTLKIRSTKLEDSAMYFCASSEAFGSTIYFGEGSWLTVV.

The chain has TRBV7-3 and TRBJ2-5; TCRdb designates TRBD1, a call that cannot be tested without DNA. The germline CDR1 and CDR2 sequences are SGHTA and FQGTGA. The CDR3 is made up of 15 amino acids. The chain's CDR3 is CASSRTGGTGETQYF.

The chain employs TRBV20-1 and TRBJ2-3; TCRdb lists TRBD1, though no DNA is available to test this call. Germline-derived CDR1 and CDR2 are DFQATT and SNEGSKA (reference sequence). This CDR3 spans 13 amino acids. The CDR3 region is CSARDESRGTQYF.

This chain uses TRBV20-1 with TRBJ1-1; TCRdb's D gene call, TRBD1, goes unchecked for lack of DNA. This CDR3 is built from 13 residues. Germline loops: CDR1 DFQATT, CDR2 SNEGSKA (reference sequence). The CDR3 region is CSGLVDLNTEAFF.

This chain joins TRBV10-1 and TRBJ2-1; the D call of TRBD2 rests on TCRdb alone, since no DNA is present to check it. Germline V gene lookup returns CDR1 WNHNN and CDR2 SYGVQD (reference sequence). This CDR3 comprises 14 residues. CDR3 amino acids: CASKGSSGMNEQFF.